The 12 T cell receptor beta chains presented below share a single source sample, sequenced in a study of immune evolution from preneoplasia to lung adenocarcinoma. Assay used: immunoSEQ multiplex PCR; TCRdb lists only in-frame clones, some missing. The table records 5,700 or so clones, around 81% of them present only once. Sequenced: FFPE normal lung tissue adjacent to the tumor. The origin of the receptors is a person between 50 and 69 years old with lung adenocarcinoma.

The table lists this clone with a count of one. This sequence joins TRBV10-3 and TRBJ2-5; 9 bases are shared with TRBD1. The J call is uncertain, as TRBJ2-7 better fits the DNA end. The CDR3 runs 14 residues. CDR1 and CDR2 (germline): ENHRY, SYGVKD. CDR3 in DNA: TGTGCCATCAGAACAGGGGGCGAAGTCTACGAGCAGTACTTC. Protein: CAIRTGGEVYEQYF.

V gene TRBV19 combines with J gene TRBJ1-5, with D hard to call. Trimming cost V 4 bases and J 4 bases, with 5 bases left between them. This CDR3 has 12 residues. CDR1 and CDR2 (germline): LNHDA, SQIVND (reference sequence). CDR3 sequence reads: CASSKGNQPQHF. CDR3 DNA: TGTGCCAGTAGTAAGGGAAATCAGCCCCAGCATTTT.

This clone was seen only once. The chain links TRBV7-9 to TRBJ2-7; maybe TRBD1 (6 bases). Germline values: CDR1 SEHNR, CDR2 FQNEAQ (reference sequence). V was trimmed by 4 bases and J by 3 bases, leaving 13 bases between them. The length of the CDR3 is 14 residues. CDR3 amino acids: CASSSKGDGYEQYF. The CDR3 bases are TGTGCCAGCAGCTCCAAGGGGGACGGCTACGAGCAGTACTTC.

The CDR3 loop reads CALLAGDYYEQYF. CDR3 coding DNA: TGTGCCCTTCTAGCGGGAGACTACTACGAGCAGTACTTC. The chain links TRBV30 to TRBJ2-7; TRBD2 matches 10 bases. The CDR3 is made up of 13 amino acids. Losses at the gene ends were 8 bases for V and 3 bases for J; bases not matched to a gene: 7. Germline lookup yields CDR1 GTSNPN and CDR2 SVGIG (reference sequence).

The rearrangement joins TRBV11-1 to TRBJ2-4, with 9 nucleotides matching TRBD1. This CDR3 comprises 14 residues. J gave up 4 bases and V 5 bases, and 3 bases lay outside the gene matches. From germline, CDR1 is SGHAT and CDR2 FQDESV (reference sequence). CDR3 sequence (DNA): TGTGCCAGCAGCCTGGACAGGGGTAAAAACATTCAGTACTTC. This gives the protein CASSLDRGKNIQYF.

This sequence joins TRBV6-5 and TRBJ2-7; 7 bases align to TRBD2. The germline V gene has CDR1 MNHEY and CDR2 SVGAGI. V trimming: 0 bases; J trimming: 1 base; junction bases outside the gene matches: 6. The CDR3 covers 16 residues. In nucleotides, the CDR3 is TGTGCCAGCAGTTACTCGGGGGGGGGAGATTCCTACGAGCAGTACTTC. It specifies CASSYSGGGDSYEQYF.

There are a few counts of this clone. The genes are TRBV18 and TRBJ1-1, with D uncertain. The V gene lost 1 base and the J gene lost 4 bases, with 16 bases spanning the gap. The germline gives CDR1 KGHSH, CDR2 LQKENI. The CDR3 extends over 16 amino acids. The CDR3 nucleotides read TGTGCCAGCTCACCACTCCCGCTTCCGGAGGGCACTGAAGCTTTCTTT. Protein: CASSPLPLPEGTEAFF.

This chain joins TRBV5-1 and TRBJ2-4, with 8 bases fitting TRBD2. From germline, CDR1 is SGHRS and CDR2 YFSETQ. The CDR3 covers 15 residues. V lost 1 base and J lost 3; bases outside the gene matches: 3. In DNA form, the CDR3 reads TGCGCCAGCAGCTTGTCGGGGGGGTACAAAAACATTCAGTACTTC. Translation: CASSLSGGYKNIQYF.

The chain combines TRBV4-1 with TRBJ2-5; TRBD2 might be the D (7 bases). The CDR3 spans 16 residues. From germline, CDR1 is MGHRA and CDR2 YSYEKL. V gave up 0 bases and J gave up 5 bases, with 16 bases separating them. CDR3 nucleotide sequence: TGCGCCAGCAGCCAAGACCCGGCGGGGGCGAGTGAGACCCAGTACTTC. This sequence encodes CASSQDPAGASETQYF.

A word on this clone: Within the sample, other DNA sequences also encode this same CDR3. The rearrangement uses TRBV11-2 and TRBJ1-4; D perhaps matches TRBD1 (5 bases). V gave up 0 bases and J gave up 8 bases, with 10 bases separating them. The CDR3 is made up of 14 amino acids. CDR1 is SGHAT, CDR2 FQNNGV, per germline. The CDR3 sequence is CASSLEGRGEKLFF. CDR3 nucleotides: TGTGCCAGCAGCTTAGAGGGACGGGGCGAAAAACTGTTTTTT.

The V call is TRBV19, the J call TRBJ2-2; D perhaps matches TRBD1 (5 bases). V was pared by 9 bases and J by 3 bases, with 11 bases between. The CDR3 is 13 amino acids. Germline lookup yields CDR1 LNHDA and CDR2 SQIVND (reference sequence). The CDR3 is CASADTDTGELFF. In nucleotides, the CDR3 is TGTGCCAGCGCGGACACCGACACCGGGGAGCTGTTTTTT.

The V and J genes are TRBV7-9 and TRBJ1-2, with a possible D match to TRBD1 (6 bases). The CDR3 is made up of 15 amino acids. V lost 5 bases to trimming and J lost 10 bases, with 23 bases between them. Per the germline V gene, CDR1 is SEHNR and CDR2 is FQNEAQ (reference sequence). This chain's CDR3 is CASSGRDKGEMDYTF. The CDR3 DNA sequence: TGTGCCAGCAGCGGCCGGGACAAAGGGGAGATGGACTACACCTTC.